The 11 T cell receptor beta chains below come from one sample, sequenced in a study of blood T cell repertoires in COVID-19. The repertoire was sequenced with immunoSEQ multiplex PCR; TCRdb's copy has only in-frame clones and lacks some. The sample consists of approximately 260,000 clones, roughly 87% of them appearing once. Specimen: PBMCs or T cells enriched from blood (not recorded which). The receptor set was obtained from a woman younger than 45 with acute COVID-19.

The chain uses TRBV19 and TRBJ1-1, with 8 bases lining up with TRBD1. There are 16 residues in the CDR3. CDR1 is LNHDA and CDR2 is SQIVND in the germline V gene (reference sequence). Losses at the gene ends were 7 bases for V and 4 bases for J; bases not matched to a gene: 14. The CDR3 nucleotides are TGTGCCAGTACCACCCCGGCACGAACAGGGGGCACTGAAGCTTTCTTT. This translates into CASTTPARTGGTEAFF. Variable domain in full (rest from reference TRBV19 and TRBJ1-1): DGGITQSPKYLFRKEGQNVTLSCEQNLNHDAMYWYRQDPGQGLRLIYYSQIVNDFQKGDIAEGYSVSREKKESFPLTVTSAQKNPTAFYLCASTTPARTGGTEAFFGQGTRLTVV.

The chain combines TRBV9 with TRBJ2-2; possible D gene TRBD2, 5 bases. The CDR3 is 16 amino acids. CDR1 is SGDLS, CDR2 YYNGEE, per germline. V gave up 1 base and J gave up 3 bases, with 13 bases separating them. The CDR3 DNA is TGTGCCAGCAGCGTACGGGTTAAGGGAGACACCGGGGAGCTGTTTTTT. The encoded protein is CASSVRVKGDTGELFF. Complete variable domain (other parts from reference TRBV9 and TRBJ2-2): DSGVTQTPKHLITATGQRVTLRCSPRSGDLSVYWYQQSLDQGLQFLIQYYNGEERAKGNILERFSAQQFPDLHSELNLSSLELGDSALYFCASSVRVKGDTGELFFGEGSRLTVL.

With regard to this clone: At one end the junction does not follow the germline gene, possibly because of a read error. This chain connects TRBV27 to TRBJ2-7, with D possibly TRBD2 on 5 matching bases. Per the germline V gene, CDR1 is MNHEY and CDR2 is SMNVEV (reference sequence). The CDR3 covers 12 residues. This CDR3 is CASSTTMLAYHF. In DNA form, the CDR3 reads TGTGCCAGCAGTACCACCATGCTAGCCTACCACTTC.

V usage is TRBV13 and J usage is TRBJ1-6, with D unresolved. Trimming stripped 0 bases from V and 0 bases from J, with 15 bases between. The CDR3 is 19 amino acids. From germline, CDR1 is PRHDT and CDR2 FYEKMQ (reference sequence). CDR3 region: CASSLGTPPGGSYNSPLHF. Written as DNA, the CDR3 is TGTGCCAGCAGCTTAGGCACCCCTCCTGGAGGCTCCTATAATTCACCCCTCCACTTT.

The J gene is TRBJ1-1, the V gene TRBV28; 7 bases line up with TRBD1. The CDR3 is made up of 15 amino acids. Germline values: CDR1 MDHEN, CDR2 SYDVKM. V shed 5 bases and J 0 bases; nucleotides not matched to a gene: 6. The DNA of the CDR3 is TGTGCCAGCAGTCCCCAGGGACAGCTGAACACTGAAGCTTTCTTT. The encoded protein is CASSPQGQLNTEAFF.

The DNA for the CDR3 is TGTGCCAGCAGCTCGGGACAGCTTCTCAATGAAAAACTGTTTTTT. This codes for CASSSGQLLNEKLFF. The rearrangement links TRBV7-8 to TRBJ1-4; 7 nucleotides agree with TRBD1. V lost 4 bases, J lost 5 bases, and 7 bases stayed unmatched. The CDR3 is 15 residues long. The germline V gene has CDR1 SGHVS and CDR2 FQNEAQ. The whole variable domain, remainder taken from reference TRBV7-8 and TRBJ1-4, is GAGVSQSPRYKVAKRGQDVALRCDPISGHVSLFWYQQALGQGPEFLTYFQNEAQLDKSGLPSDRFFAERPEGSVSTLKIQRTQQEDSAVYLCASSSGQLLNEKLFFGSGTQLSVL.

This chain's CDR3 is CAWGPLAAHEQYF. CDR3 bases: TGTGCCTGGGGGCCCTTAGCAGCCCACGAGCAGTACTTC. The chain employs TRBV30 and TRBJ2-7; D not resolved. CDR1 is GTSNPN, CDR2 SVGIG, per germline (reference sequence). CDR3 length equals 13 residues. V was shortened by 5 bases and J by 5 bases, with 16 bases between the two germline ends.

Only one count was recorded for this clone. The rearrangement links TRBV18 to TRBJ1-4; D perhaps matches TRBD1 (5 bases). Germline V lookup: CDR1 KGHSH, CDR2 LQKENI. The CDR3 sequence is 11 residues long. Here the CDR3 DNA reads TGTGTGACGGGGGTAGGAGAAAAACTGTTTTTT. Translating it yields CVTGVGEKLFF. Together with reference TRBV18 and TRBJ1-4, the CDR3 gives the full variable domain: NAGVMQNPRHLVRRRGQEARLRCSPMKGHSHVYWYRQLPEEGLKFMVYLQKENIIDESGMPKERFSAEFPKEGPSILRIQQVVRGDSAAYFCVTGVGEKLFFGSGTQLSVL.

The DNA for the CDR3 is TGTGCCAGCAGCCTTCTTCAGCGGACTAGAGGGGAATCGTTCTTC. Protein sequence: CASSLLQRTRGESFF. V usage is TRBV13 and J usage is TRBJ2-1, with TRBD2 matching over 7 bases. The CDR3 consists of 15 residues. V lost 5 bases, J lost 15 bases, and 19 bases stayed unmatched. Germline CDR1 and CDR2: PRHDT and FYEKMQ (reference sequence). Full variable domain (remainder filled in from reference TRBV13 and TRBJ2-1): AAGVIQSPRHLIKEKRETATLKCYPIPRHDTVYWYQQGPGQDPQFLISFYEKMQSDKGSIPDRFSAQQFSDYHSELNMSSLELGDSALYFCASSLLQRTRGESFFGPGTRLTVL.

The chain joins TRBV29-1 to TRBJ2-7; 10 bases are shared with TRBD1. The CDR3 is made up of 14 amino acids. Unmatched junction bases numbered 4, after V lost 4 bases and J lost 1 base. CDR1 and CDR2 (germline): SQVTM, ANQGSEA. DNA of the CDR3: TGCAGCGTTGGCTGGGACAGGGGATCCTACGAGCAGTACTTC. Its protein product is CSVGWDRGSYEQYF.

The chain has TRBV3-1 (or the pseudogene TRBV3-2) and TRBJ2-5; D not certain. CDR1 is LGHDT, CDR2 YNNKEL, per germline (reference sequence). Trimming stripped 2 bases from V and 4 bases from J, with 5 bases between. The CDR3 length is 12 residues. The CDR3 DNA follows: TGTGCCAGCAGCCAACTTAGAGAGACCCAGTACTTC. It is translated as CASSQLRETQYF.